This entry describes one T cell receptor (beta chain). The data derive from a study of shared clonotypes between healthy human individuals. Germline V gene lookup returns CDR1 MDHEN and CDR2 SYDVKM. The V and J ends lost 1 base and 8 bases respectively, with 15 bases between them. The CDR3 runs to 15 residues. TCRdb keeps only in-frame clones here, not all; method: immunoSEQ multiplex PCR. The data contain 2.3 million or so clones, over 85% of them singletons. Sequenced sample: naive CD4+ T cells from PBMCs. Subset noted: CD45RA+ positively selected. The J gene is TRBJ2-1, the V gene TRBV28; D is ambiguous. The TCR was taken from a man in his late teens or twenties in good health. Some clones in this sample may be carry-over from other donors' samples. The CDR3 bases are TGTGCCAGCAGTTTATCGGGCGTAACGTTGTATGAGCAGTTCTTC. It specifies CASSLSGVTLYEQFF.